Below are 12 T cell receptor beta chains sequenced from a single sample in a study of T cell responses to AZD1222 COVID-19 vaccine. The data were produced by immunoSEQ multiplex PCR, yet TCRdb's version contains in-frame clones alone and is incomplete. The table lists about 190,000 clones, 80% to 90% of them singletons. This specimen consisted of peripheral blood, obtained on day 0 of MenACWY control vaccination. Source of these receptors: an adult in good health.

As to this clone: Other DNA sequences from this sample encode an identical CDR3 as well. This chain joins TRBV30 and TRBJ1-3; D not resolved. The CDR3 totals 12 residues. The V end was cut by 2 bases, the J end by 1 base, with 3 bases between. Germline V gives CDR1 GTSNPN, CDR2 SVGIG (reference sequence). CDR3 in amino acids: CAWSPSGNTIYF. The CDR3 DNA is TGTGCCTGGAGTCCTTCTGGAAACACCATATATTTT.

The V and J genes are TRBV28 and TRBJ2-3, with D perhaps matching TRBD1 (5 bases). The CDR3 consists of 15 residues. Germline V gives CDR1 MDHEN, CDR2 SYDVKM. The germline V and J ends were trimmed by 2 bases and 7 bases, with 16 bases remaining between them. The CDR3 nucleotides are TGTGCCAGCAGTTTACGGTTGGGGCCGATGCATACGCAGTATTTT. Translated: CASSLRLGPMHTQYF. The complete variable domain, with remaining parts taken from reference TRBV28 and TRBJ2-3, reads DVKVTQSSRYLVKRTGEKVFLECVQDMDHENMFWYRQDPGLGLRLIYFSYDVKMKEKGDIPEGYSVSREKKERFSLILESASTNQTSMYLCASSLRLGPMHTQYFGPGTRLTVL.

This clone has only a few counts. The chain is built from TRBV27 and TRBJ2-7, with D unresolved. CDR3 size: 14 residues. Germline V lookup: CDR1 MNHEY, CDR2 SMNVEV (reference sequence). The ends were cut back, 2 bases at V and 5 bases at J, with 13 bases in the middle. The CDR3 spells CASSLRVGRDEQYF. In DNA, the CDR3 is TGTGCCAGCAGTTTAAGGGTGGGAAGGGACGAGCAGTACTTC.

The CDR3 sequence is CASSTPGTAEAFF. The CDR3 DNA follows: TGTGCCAGCAGTACCCCTGGGACAGCTGAAGCTTTCTTT. V gene TRBV6-5 combines with J gene TRBJ1-1; 7 positions match TRBD1. The J segment lost 6 bases and the V segment lost 5 bases, leaving 6 bases of the junction unmatched. The CDR3 contains 13 residues. Germline V gene lookup returns CDR1 MNHEY and CDR2 SVGAGI.

This clone was detected only a few times. The chain is built from TRBV28 and TRBJ1-2; D gene unclear. The germline V and J ends were trimmed by 7 bases and 5 bases, with 8 bases remaining between them. The CDR3 contains 11 residues. The V gene's germline CDR1 is MDHEN and CDR2 SYDVKM. The CDR3 is CASTKDYGYTF. The CDR3 nucleotides read TGTGCCAGCACGAAGGATTATGGCTACACCTTC.

Here the CDR3 DNA reads TGCGCCAGCAGCCAAGAGGTGGGCCGGGGCTATGGCTACACCTTC. Protein product: CASSQEVGRGYGYTF. The genes are TRBV4-3 and TRBJ1-2, with no clear D. V was pared by 0 bases and J by 4 bases, with 12 bases between. Germline loops: CDR1 LGHNA, CDR2 YSLEER. This CDR3 has 15 amino acids.

The chain has TRBV12-3 or TRBV12-4 and TRBJ2-1; D possibly corresponds to TRBD2 (6 bases). The CDR3 is made up of 12 amino acids. Between the trimmed V and J ends, which lost 1 base and 10 bases, there was a span of 8 bases. The CDR3 coding sequence is TGTGCCAGCAGTTTAGGGGGGAGGGAGCAGTTCTTC. As protein: CASSLGGREQFF.

The chain combines TRBV5-6 with TRBJ1-1, with D perhaps TRBD1 (6 bases). This CDR3 has 14 amino acids. V was cut by 1 base and J by 5 bases, with 12 bases left in between. Germline V gene lookup returns CDR1 SGHDT and CDR2 YYEEEE. This CDR3 reads CASSLRGARTEAFF. In DNA form, the CDR3 reads TGTGCCAGCAGCTTGAGGGGGGCCCGTACTGAAGCTTTCTTT. Together with reference TRBV5-6 and TRBJ1-1, the CDR3 gives the full variable domain: DAGVTQSPTHLIKTRGQQVTLRCSPKSGHDTVSWYQQALGQGPQFIFQYYEEEERQRGNFPDRFSGHQFPNYSSELNVNALLLGDSALYLCASSLRGARTEAFFGQGTRLTVV.

This clone was seen a handful of times. The V call is TRBV29-1, the J call TRBJ1-5; the D gene is possibly TRBD1 (6 bases). Germline lookup yields CDR1 SQVTM and CDR2 ANQGSEA. V lost 6 bases, J lost 4 bases, and 16 bases lay in between. The CDR3 contains 14 residues. The CDR3 DNA sequence: TGCAGCGTCCTACAGGGTTACGGGAATCAGCCCCAGCATTTT. This codes for CSVLQGYGNQPQHF.

The rearrangement uses TRBV3-1 (or the pseudogene TRBV3-2) and TRBJ1-2; tentative D call: TRBD1 (6 bases). Trimming removed 3 bases from V and 3 bases from J, with 14 bases in between. The CDR3 runs 15 residues. Germline-derived CDR1 and CDR2 are LGHDT and YNNKEL (reference sequence). The DNA for the CDR3 is TGTGCCAGCAGCCAGAATAGGGGGGCGGACTATGGCTACACCTTC. Protein product: CASSQNRGADYGYTF.

The J gene is TRBJ1-4, the V gene TRBV7-9; D not resolved. The length of the CDR3 is 13 residues. Deletions cut 5 bases from V and 14 bases from J, with 18 bases between. The germline gives CDR1 SEHNR, CDR2 FQNEAQ (reference sequence). CDR3 sequence: CASSPGTSGGLFF. The CDR3 bases are TGTGCCAGCAGCCCGGGCACCTCGGGTGGGCTGTTTTTT.

The V gene is TRBV29-1, the J gene TRBJ1-1, with D unresolved. In germline, CDR1 is SQVTM, CDR2 ANQGSEA. This CDR3 spans 11 amino acids. V dropped 0 bases and J dropped 5 bases, with 4 bases sitting between them. CDR3 sequence: CSVEDRTEAFF. The CDR3 coding sequence is TGCAGCGTTGAAGATCGAACTGAAGCTTTCTTT. Filled out from reference TRBV29-1 and TRBJ1-1, the complete variable domain reads SAVISQKPSRDICQRGTSLTIQCQVDSQVTMMFWYRQQPGQSLTLIATANQGSEATYESGFVIDKFPISRPNLTFSTLTVSNMSPEDSSIYLCSVEDRTEAFFGQGTRLTVV.